The clone carrying this T cell receptor (beta chain) was seen only once. Its antigen is currently unknown. This specimen belongs to a study of monozygotic twins with cystic fibrosis. Study conclusions and caveats: Clonality was generally low (median about 0.0095), higher in the most severe patients.

The data were produced by immunoSEQ multiplex PCR, yet TCRdb's version contains in-frame clones alone and is incomplete. Of 8,000 to 10,000 clones detected, about 91% appear once; the ten largest clones hold roughly 5.4%. The CDR3 runs to 14 residues. CDR1 SGHRS and CDR2 YFSETQ come from the germline V gene. V was clipped by 5 bases and J by 6 bases, with 16 bases between them. The sequenced sample consisted of blood. The chain couples TRBV5-1 to TRBJ2-3; weak D call: TRBD2 (5 bases). The sequence derives from a boy aged 2 to 10 with cystic fibrosis. In nucleotides, the CDR3 is TGCGCCAGCAGGCAGGAGGCAGGTTTGGATACGCAGTATTTT. Translated, it gives CASRQEAGLDTQYF.